The rows below give T cell receptor beta chains drawn from one sample of a study of CD8 T cells in Susac syndrome. MiXCR, run by TCRdb on the immunoSEQ multiplex PCR reads, gives a single entry per CDR3 protein. This sample has tens of thousands of distinct CDR3 sequences; 93% occur once, and the top ten carry about 0.51%. The sequencing sample was made of CD8+ T cells from PBMCs. These receptors were taken from a human donor with multiple sclerosis. Each CDR3 is given with its conserved first and last residue. Fields, in order: J gene, V gene, D gene, CDR3 length, clone size, CDR3 DNA, CDR3 protein. The D gene is left open where the match is weak. Some rows mark clone size as missing; the rest say once, few, many or name a class of expanded clone.

J gene: TRBJ2-1
V gene: TRBV12-3/TRBV12-4
D gene: .
CDR3 length: 14
clone size: .
CDR3 DNA: TGTGCCAGCAGTTTTGAAGGGTCCTACAATGAGCAGTTCTTC
CDR3 protein: CASSFEGSYNEQFF

J gene: TRBJ2-7
V gene: TRBV11-2
D gene: .
CDR3 length: 14
clone size: .
CDR3 DNA: TGTGCCAGCAGCTTCGACGGGAGCTCCTACGAGCAGTACTTC
CDR3 protein: CASSFDGSSYEQYF

J gene: TRBJ2-5
V gene: TRBV19
D gene: TRBD1
CDR3 length: 15
clone size: .
CDR3 DNA: TGTGCCAGTAGTCAAGCCCCCACAGGGGAAGAGACCCAGTACTTC
CDR3 protein: CASSQAPTGEETQYF

J gene: TRBJ2-1
V gene: TRBV9
D gene: TRBD2
CDR3 length: 16
clone size: .
CDR3 DNA: TGTGCCAGCAGTCTCTCAGGCGGGGGAGGTTACAATGAGCAGTTCTTC
CDR3 protein: CASSLSGGGGYNEQFF

J gene: TRBJ2-2
V gene: TRBV4-3
D gene: .
CDR3 length: 15
clone size: .
CDR3 DNA: TGCGCCAGCAGCCAAGAGCAATCTTACACCGGGGAGCTGTTTTTT
CDR3 protein: CASSQEQSYTGELFF

J gene: TRBJ1-2
V gene: TRBV7-9
D gene: TRBD1
CDR3 length: 15
clone size: .
CDR3 DNA: TGTGCCAGCACCTCAAAGGCAGGGGGCAACTATGGCTACACCTTC
CDR3 protein: CASTSKAGGNYGYTF

J gene: TRBJ2-5
V gene: TRBV27
D gene: .
CDR3 length: 16
clone size: once
CDR3 DNA: TGTGCCAGCAGTTTCTTAGGTTTCGACAGCCAAGAGACCCAGTACTTC
CDR3 protein: CASSFLGFDSQETQYF

J gene: TRBJ2-7
V gene: TRBV27
D gene: TRBD1
CDR3 length: 13
clone size: .
CDR3 DNA: TGTGCCAGCAGTCTGGACAGGGGACGCGAGCAGTACTTC
CDR3 protein: CASSLDRGREQYF

J gene: TRBJ1-1
V gene: TRBV7-6
D gene: TRBD1
CDR3 length: 14
clone size: few
CDR3 DNA: TGTGCCAGCAGCTCTAGGACAGGGAACACTGAAGCTTTCTTT
CDR3 protein: CASSSRTGNTEAFF

J gene: TRBJ2-6
V gene: TRBV28
D gene: .
CDR3 length: 15
clone size: .
CDR3 DNA: TGTGCCAGCAGTCCCAGCCGCTCTGGGGCCAACGTCCTGACTTTC
CDR3 protein: CASSPSRSGANVLTF

J gene: TRBJ2-7
V gene: TRBV3-1
D gene: .
CDR3 length: 14
clone size: .
CDR3 DNA: TGTGCCAGCAGCCAATACAGGGAACATGACGAGCAGTACTTC
CDR3 protein: CASSQYREHDEQYF

J gene: TRBJ2-7
V gene: TRBV28
D gene: TRBD1
CDR3 length: 14
clone size: .
CDR3 DNA: TGTGCCAGCACCCGACAGGGGGAAGACTACGAGCAGTACTTC
CDR3 protein: CASTRQGEDYEQYF

J gene: TRBJ2-7
V gene: TRBV27
D gene: TRBD1
CDR3 length: 14
clone size: once
CDR3 DNA: TGTGCCAGCAGTCCGGGACAGGCGCGGAACGAGCAGTACTTC
CDR3 protein: CASSPGQARNEQYF

J gene: TRBJ1-2
V gene: TRBV6-2/TRBV6-3
D gene: .
CDR3 length: 11
clone size: .
CDR3 DNA: TGTGCCAGCGACAACGGTGCCGGCTACACCTTC
CDR3 protein: CASDNGAGYTF

J gene: TRBJ1-1
V gene: TRBV29-1
D gene: TRBD1
CDR3 length: 11
clone size: once
CDR3 DNA: TGCAGCGTTGATGAGGGGGCCTACGTTTTCTTT
CDR3 protein: CSVDEGAYVFF

J gene: TRBJ2-5
V gene: TRBV28
D gene: .
CDR3 length: 14
clone size: .
CDR3 DNA: TGTGCCAGCAGTGTAAGGTTCCCCCAAGAGACCCAGTACTTC
CDR3 protein: CASSVRFPQETQYF

J gene: TRBJ2-1
V gene: TRBV2
D gene: TRBD1
CDR3 length: 15
clone size: .
CDR3 DNA: TGTGCCAGCAGGTCCGGGACAGGGGGTTACAATGAGCAGTTCTTC
CDR3 protein: CASRSGTGGYNEQFF

J gene: TRBJ2-3
V gene: TRBV27
D gene: TRBD2
CDR3 length: 17
clone size: .
CDR3 DNA: TGTGCCAGCAGTTTACGCCTAGCGGGGATTAGCACAGATACGCAGTATTTT
CDR3 protein: CASSLRLAGISTDTQYF

J gene: TRBJ2-6
V gene: TRBV27
D gene: .
CDR3 length: 14
clone size: .
CDR3 DNA: TGTGCCAGCAGTTTCGGGACTGGGGCCAACGTCCTGACTTTC
CDR3 protein: CASSFGTGANVLTF

J gene: TRBJ2-7
V gene: TRBV9
D gene: .
CDR3 length: 12
clone size: .
CDR3 DNA: TGTGCCAGCAGCCTCGTACCCTACGAGCAGTACTTC
CDR3 protein: CASSLVPYEQYF

J gene: TRBJ2-7
V gene: TRBV28
D gene: TRBD1
CDR3 length: 14
clone size: .
CDR3 DNA: TGTGCCAGCAGTTTAGCAGGGGGTACCTACGAGCAGTACTTC
CDR3 protein: CASSLAGGTYEQYF

J gene: TRBJ2-1
V gene: TRBV7-7
D gene: TRBD2
CDR3 length: 16
clone size: .
CDR3 DNA: TGTGCCAGCAGCTTACGTCTAGCGGGGCCCTACAATGAGCAGTTCTTC
CDR3 protein: CASSLRLAGPYNEQFF

J gene: TRBJ2-2
V gene: TRBV4-1
D gene: .
CDR3 length: 16
clone size: .
CDR3 DNA: TGCGCCAGCAGCCAACCGGGACCGGACAACACCGGGGAGCTGTTTTTT
CDR3 protein: CASSQPGPDNTGELFF

J gene: TRBJ1-3
V gene: TRBV3-1
D gene: TRBD1
CDR3 length: 15
clone size: once
CDR3 DNA: TGTGCCAGCAGCCCCCGGGACAGGTTCGGAAACACCATATATTTT
CDR3 protein: CASSPRDRFGNTIYF

J gene: TRBJ2-6
V gene: TRBV6-4
D gene: .
CDR3 length: 15
clone size: .
CDR3 DNA: TGTGCCAGCAGTGCGGAGGTTGGGGGGGCCAACGTCCTGACTTTC
CDR3 protein: CASSAEVGGANVLTF

J gene: TRBJ2-7
V gene: TRBV7-2
D gene: .
CDR3 length: 14
clone size: .
CDR3 DNA: TGTGCCAGCAGCTTCCTCACTAGCTGGGACGAGCAGTACTTC
CDR3 protein: CASSFLTSWDEQYF

J gene: TRBJ1-1
V gene: TRBV5-1
D gene: .
CDR3 length: 16
clone size: .
CDR3 DNA: TGCGCCAGCAGCTTGGTACAGGGCGGGGGGGGAACTGAAGCTTTCTTT
CDR3 protein: CASSLVQGGGGTEAFF

J gene: TRBJ1-1
V gene: TRBV19
D gene: .
CDR3 length: 14
clone size: few
CDR3 DNA: TGTGCCAGTAGTATTTCGGCAGGGGACACTGAAGCTTTCTTT
CDR3 protein: CASSISAGDTEAFF